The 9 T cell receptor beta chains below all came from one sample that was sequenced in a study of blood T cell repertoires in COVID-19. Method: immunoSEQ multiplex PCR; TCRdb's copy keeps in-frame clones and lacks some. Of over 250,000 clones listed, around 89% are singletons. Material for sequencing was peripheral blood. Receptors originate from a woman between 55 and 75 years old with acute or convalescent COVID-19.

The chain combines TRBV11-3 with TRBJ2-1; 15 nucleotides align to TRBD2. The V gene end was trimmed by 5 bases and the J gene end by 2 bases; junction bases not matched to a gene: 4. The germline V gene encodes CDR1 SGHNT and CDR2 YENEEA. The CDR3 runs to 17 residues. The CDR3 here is CASSPGLAGGPYNEQFF. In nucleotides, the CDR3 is TGTGCCAGCAGCCCAGGACTAGCGGGGGGGCCCTACAATGAGCAGTTCTTC.

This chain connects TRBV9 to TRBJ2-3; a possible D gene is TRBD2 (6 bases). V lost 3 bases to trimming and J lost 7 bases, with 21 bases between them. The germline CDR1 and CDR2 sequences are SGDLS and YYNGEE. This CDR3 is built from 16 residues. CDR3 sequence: CASSAPRDRGGNTQYF. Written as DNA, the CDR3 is TGTGCCAGCAGCGCCCCCCGGGATAGGGGAGGAAATACGCAGTATTTT. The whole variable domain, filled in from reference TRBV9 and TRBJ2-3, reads DSGVTQTPKHLITATGQRVTLRCSPRSGDLSVYWYQQSLDQGLQFLIQYYNGEERAKGNILERFSAQQFPDLHSELNLSSLELGDSALYFCASSAPRDRGGNTQYFGPGTRLTVL.

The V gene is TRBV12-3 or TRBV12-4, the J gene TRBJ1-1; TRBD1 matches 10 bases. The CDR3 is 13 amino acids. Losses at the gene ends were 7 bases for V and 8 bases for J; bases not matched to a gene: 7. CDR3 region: CASTADRGPEAFF. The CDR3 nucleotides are TGTGCCAGCACCGCAGACAGGGGGCCGGAAGCTTTCTTT.

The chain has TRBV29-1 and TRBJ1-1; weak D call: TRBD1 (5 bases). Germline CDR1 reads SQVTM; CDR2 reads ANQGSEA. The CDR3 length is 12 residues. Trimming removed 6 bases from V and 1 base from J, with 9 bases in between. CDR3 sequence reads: CSVRQKNTEAFF. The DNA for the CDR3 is TGCAGCGTAAGACAGAAGAACACTGAAGCTTTCTTT.

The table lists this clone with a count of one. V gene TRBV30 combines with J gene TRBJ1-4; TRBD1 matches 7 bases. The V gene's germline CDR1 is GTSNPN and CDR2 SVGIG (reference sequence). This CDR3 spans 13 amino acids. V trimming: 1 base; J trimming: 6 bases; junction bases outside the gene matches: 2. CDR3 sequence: CAWSGQGYEKLFF. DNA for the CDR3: TGTGCCTGGAGTGGACAGGGCTATGAAAAACTGTTTTTT.

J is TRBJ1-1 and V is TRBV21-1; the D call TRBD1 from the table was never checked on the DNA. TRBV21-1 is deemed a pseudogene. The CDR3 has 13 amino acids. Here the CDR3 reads CASVSPGNTEAFF. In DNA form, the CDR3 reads TGTGCCAGCGTCAGTCCAGGGAACACTGAAGCTTTCTTT.

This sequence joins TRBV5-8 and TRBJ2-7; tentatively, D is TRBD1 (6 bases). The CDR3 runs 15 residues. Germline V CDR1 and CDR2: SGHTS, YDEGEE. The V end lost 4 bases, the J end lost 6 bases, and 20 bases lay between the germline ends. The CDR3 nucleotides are TGTGCCAGCAGCAGGACCCAACAGGGACGGCTCGAGCAGTACTTC. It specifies CASSRTQQGRLEQYF.

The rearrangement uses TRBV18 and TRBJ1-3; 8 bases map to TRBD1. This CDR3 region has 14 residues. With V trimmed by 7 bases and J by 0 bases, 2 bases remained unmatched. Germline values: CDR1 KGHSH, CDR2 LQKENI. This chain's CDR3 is CASWGQASGNTIYF. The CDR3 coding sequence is TGTGCCAGCTGGGGACAGGCCTCTGGAAACACCATATATTTT. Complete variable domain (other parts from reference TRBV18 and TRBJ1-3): NAGVMQNPRHLVRRRGQEARLRCSPMKGHSHVYWYRQLPEEGLKFMVYLQKENIIDESGMPKERFSAEFPKEGPSILRIQQVVRGDSAAYFCASWGQASGNTIYFGEGSWLTVV.

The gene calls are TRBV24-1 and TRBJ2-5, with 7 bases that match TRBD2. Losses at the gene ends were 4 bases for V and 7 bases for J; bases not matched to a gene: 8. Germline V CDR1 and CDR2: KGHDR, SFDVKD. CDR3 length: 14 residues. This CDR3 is CATSDPSGPRTQYF. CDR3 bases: TGTGCCACCAGTGACCCTAGCGGTCCCAGGACCCAGTACTTC.